This record covers a single T cell receptor (beta chain). The sample originates from a study of sequential checkpoint blockade in melanoma. About the study: Randomization was 1:1 between first-line nivolumab→ipilimumab and ipilimumab→nivolumab.

There are 15 residues in the CDR3. Germline V gives CDR1 SGDLS, CDR2 YYNGEE. Losses at the gene ends were 3 bases for V and 0 bases for J; bases not matched to a gene: 2. Clones were sequenced by immunoSEQ multiplex PCR, and TCRdb holds only the in-frame ones, with some missing. The data contain roughly 5,000 clones, about 59% of them singletons. Sample treatment: randomized to nivolumab then ipilimumab (arm A) or the reverse (arm B). From thawed PBMCs, live CD3+CD8+ cells negative for CD19 and CD56 were sorted. This rearrangement joins TRBV9 to TRBJ1-3, with 8 bases matching TRBD1. The TCR sequence derives from a human donor with melanoma. The input for sequencing was CD8+ T cells sorted from blood (inferred from file names), taken from a patient given nivolumab and ipilimumab in sequence. The CDR3 bases are TGTGCCAGCAGCGCCACAGGGGGCTCTGGAAACACCATATATTTT. Its translation is CASSATGGSGNTIYF.